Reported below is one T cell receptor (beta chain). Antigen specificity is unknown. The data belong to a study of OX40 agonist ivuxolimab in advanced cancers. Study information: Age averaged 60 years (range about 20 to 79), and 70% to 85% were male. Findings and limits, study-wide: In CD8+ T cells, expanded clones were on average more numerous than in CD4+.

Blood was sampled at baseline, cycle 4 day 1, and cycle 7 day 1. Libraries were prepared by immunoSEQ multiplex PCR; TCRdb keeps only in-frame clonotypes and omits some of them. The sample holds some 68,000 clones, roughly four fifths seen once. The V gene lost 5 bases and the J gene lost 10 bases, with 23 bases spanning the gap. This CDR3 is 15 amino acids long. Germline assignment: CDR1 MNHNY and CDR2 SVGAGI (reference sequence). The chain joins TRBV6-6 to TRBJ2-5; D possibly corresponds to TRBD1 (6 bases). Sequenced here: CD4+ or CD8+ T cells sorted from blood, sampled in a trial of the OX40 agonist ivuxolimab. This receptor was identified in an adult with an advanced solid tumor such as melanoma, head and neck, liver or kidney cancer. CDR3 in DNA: TGTGCCAGCAGTCGCACCTACAGGGAAGCAAGAGACCAGTACTTC. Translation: CASSRTYREARDQYF.